These 20 T cell receptor beta chains were all obtained from the same sample, sequenced in a study of blood T cells in healthy people across ages. A second PCR, run for 7 to 11 cycles, used a sample-barcoded 5' primer plus a J-beta primer mix. Using its own MiXCR run on the 5' RACE reads, TCRdb lists one record per CDR3 protein. The sample lists more than 1,400,000 distinct CDR3 sequences; about 43% were seen once. Sample: blood. These receptors were taken from a woman aged 18 to 35 in good health.

This rearrangement joins TRBV4-2 to TRBJ1-2; unclear D gene. The CDR3 has 18 amino acids. Looked up from germline, CDR1 is LGHNA and CDR2 is YNFKEQ. V lost 0 bases, J lost 1 base, and 18 bases lay in between. In DNA, the CDR3 is TGTGCCAGCAGCCAAGATCACTTCGAGAGGACGGGTAACTATGGCTACACCTTC. Amino acid sequence: CASSQDHFERTGNYGYTF.

The chain employs TRBV7-9 and TRBJ2-5; no clear D gene. The better agreement between TRBJ2-7 and the DNA end casts doubt on the J call. This CDR3 spans 10 amino acids. Germline V gives CDR1 SEHNR, CDR2 FQNEAQ (reference sequence). As DNA, the CDR3 is TGTGCCACCAACCACGACGAGCAGTACTTC. Its translation is CATNHDEQYF.

This clonotype was detected ten times or more. The chain recombines TRBV19 with TRBJ1-2; D is uncertain. V lost 7 bases and J lost 7, with 7 bases in between. CDR1 LNHDA and CDR2 SQIVND come from the germline V gene (reference sequence). This CDR3 has 10 amino acids. The CDR3 region has the DNA TGTGCCAGTAAGGGAGGTGGCTACACCTTC. Translated, it gives CASKGGGYTF.

V usage is TRBV12-3 or TRBV12-4 and J usage is TRBJ1-1, with D uncertain. Trimming stripped 1 base from V and 4 bases from J, with 4 bases between. The CDR3 sequence is 12 residues long. The CDR3 nucleotides are TGTGCCAGCAGTTTAGTCCTCACTGAAGCTTTCTTT. Protein: CASSLVLTEAFF.

The chain uses TRBV18 and TRBJ2-7, with TRBD2 matching 10 bases. Looked up from germline, CDR1 is KGHSH and CDR2 is LQKENI. The CDR3 loop spans 15 amino acids. V was pared by 6 bases and J by 0 bases, with 5 bases of the junction left unmatched. The CDR3 nucleotides read TGTGCCAGCTCCCGTCTAGCGGGGGCCTCCTACGAGCAGTACTTC. Amino acid sequence: CASSRLAGASYEQYF.

Remarks on this clonotype: The junction and the germline gene differ at one end; a read error may be behind it. The genes are TRBV20-1 and TRBJ2-5; D might be TRBD2 (5 bases). This CDR3 is built from 11 residues. CDR1 and CDR2 from the germline V gene are DFQATT and SNEGSKA (reference sequence). CDR3: CSTRESETQYF. The CDR3 DNA reads as TGCAGTACTAGAGAGTCAGAGACCCAGTACTTC.

The sample holds one count of this clonotype. It may be a read error: a sequence one base away is much more abundant. The chain links TRBV10-3 to TRBJ2-7; 9 nucleotides match TRBD1. The CDR3 contains 15 residues. The trim removed 2 bases at V and 3 bases at J, leaving 5 bases unmatched. Looked up from germline, CDR1 is ENHRY and CDR2 is SYGVKD. CDR3 residues: CAISETGQGYYEQYF. DNA for the CDR3: TGTGCCATCAGTGAGACGGGACAGGGCTACTACGAGCAGTACTTC.

The chain employs TRBV11-1 and TRBJ2-7; 9 bases agree with TRBD1. This CDR3 region has 17 residues. The germline V gene has CDR1 SGHAT and CDR2 FQDESV (reference sequence). The V and J ends lost 4 bases and 6 bases, in that order; junction bases with no gene match: 16. CDR3 DNA: TGTGCCAGCAGCTCCTTAGGCCCGGGACAGGGTAGGGTCGAGCAGTACTTC. Translated: CASSSLGPGQGRVEQYF.

This clonotype turned up a few times. The chain recombines TRBV20-1 with TRBJ2-1; D is undetermined. Per germline, CDR1 DFQATT and CDR2 SNEGSKA (reference sequence). The ends were cut back, 6 bases at V and 0 bases at J, with 12 bases in the middle. The CDR3 is 14 amino acids. The CDR3 nucleotides read TGCAGTGCCCCCGTGCGGAGCTCCTACAATGAGCAGTTCTTC. The encoded protein is CSAPVRSSYNEQFF.

The chain combines TRBV20-1 with TRBJ2-3; D unresolved. The V gene's germline CDR1 is DFQATT and CDR2 SNEGSKA (reference sequence). The CDR3 totals 15 residues. The CDR3 DNA sequence: TGCAGCCTTGGGTCTGTTTTCAGTGGCACAGATACGCAGTATTTT. This translates into CSLGSVFSGTDTQYF.

The V call is TRBV4-1, the J call TRBJ1-6, with D possibly matching TRBD1 (5 bases). The CDR3 spans 16 residues. CDR1 is MGHRA and CDR2 is YSYEKL in the germline V gene. Deletions cut 4 bases from V and 6 bases from J, with 16 bases between. CDR3 sequence reads: CASSPARGTANSPLHF. The CDR3 region has the DNA TGCGCCAGCAGCCCCGCAAGAGGGACGGCTAATTCACCCCTCCACTTT.

The chain employs TRBV12-3 or TRBV12-4 and TRBJ2-4, with D possibly being TRBD2 (6 bases). V dropped 4 bases and J dropped 8 bases, with 24 bases sitting between them. The length of the CDR3 is 17 residues. Here the CDR3 reads CASSSRNSGLSEDIQYF. The DNA for the CDR3 is TGTGCCAGCAGTTCCCGGAATTCCGGACTATCCGAGGACATTCAGTACTTC.

The chain is built from TRBV7-9 and TRBJ2-5, with 12 positions matching TRBD2. The CDR3 contains 16 residues. The germline V gene encodes CDR1 SEHNR and CDR2 FQNEAQ (reference sequence). Trimming removed 2 bases from V and 11 bases from J; junction bases left unmatched: 12. Here the CDR3 reads CASSLLLAGGPLEQYF. CDR3 nucleotide sequence: TGTGCCAGCAGCTTACTCCTAGCGGGGGGGCCCCTTGAGCAGTACTTC. The full variable domain, with the rest looked up from reference TRBV7-9 and TRBJ2-5, is DTGVSQNPRHKITKRGQNVTFRCDPISEHNRLYWYRQTLGQGPEFLTYFQNEAQLEKSRLLSDRFSAERPKGSFSTLEIQRTEQGDSAMYLCASSLLLAGGPLEQYFGPGTRLLVL.

The CDR3 is CASRTGLAGWGNEQFF. As DNA, the CDR3 is TGTGCCAGCAGAACGGGACTAGCGGGGTGGGGCAATGAGCAGTTCTTC. The chain is built from TRBV12-3 or TRBV12-4 and TRBJ2-1, with 13 bases aligning to TRBD2. This CDR3 is built from 16 residues. V lost 6 bases to trimming and J lost 6 bases; unmatched junction nucleotides: 8.

The J gene is TRBJ1-1, the V gene TRBV29-1; possible D gene TRBD1, 5 bases. The length of the CDR3 is 13 residues. Looked up from germline, CDR1 is SQVTM and CDR2 is ANQGSEA. V lost 8 bases and J lost 5, with 18 bases in between. The CDR3 nucleotides are TGCAGCCCAAGGGGACGGGTAAGGACTGAAGCTTTCTTT. Translating it yields CSPRGRVRTEAFF.

The chain combines TRBV12-3 or TRBV12-4 with TRBJ1-6, with D perhaps matching TRBD1 (6 bases). Trimming left V 7 bases short and J 9 bases short, with 16 bases between. There are 14 residues in the CDR3. CDR3 sequence (DNA): TGTGCCAGCACCACGGACAGTGGAAGTTCACCCCTCCACTTT. Translated: CASTTDSGSSPLHF.

Details on this clonotype: One end of the junction does not line up with germline, which may come from a read error. V usage is TRBV4-1 and J usage is TRBJ2-5, with 15 bases aligning to TRBD2. Germline CDR1 MGHRA, CDR2 YSYEKL. This CDR3 has 19 amino acids. The CDR3, as DNA: TGCGCCAGCAGCCACCCCGGACTAGCGGGAGGGCCGGGTTTAGAGGCCCAGTACTTC. It codes for CASSHPGLAGGPGLEAQYF.

This clonotype was picked up a small number of times. This sequence joins TRBV27 and TRBJ2-3; D ambiguous. V shed 0 bases and J shed 2 bases, with 6 bases lying between them. Germline V lookup: CDR1 MNHEY, CDR2 SMNVEV (reference sequence). The CDR3 is 14 amino acids. In DNA, the CDR3 is TGTGCCAGCAGTTTATCCCTTCACACAGATACGCAGTATTTT. Translation gives CASSLSLHTDTQYF.

The chain employs TRBV5-1 and TRBJ1-1; D gene unclear. CDR3 length equals 13 residues. CDR1 is SGHRS, CDR2 YFSETQ, per germline. Trimming removed 1 base at V and 4 bases at J, with 8 bases between. CDR3 nucleotide sequence: TGCGCCAGCAGCTTGCGTCTGGCCACTGAAGCTTTCTTT. Translation: CASSLRLATEAFF. The full variable domain, its missing parts supplied by reference TRBV5-1 and TRBJ1-1, is KAGVTQTPRYLIKTRGQQVTLSCSPISGHRSVSWYQQTPGQGLQFLFEYFSETQRNKGNFPGRFSGRQFSNSRSEMNVSTLELGDSALYLCASSLRLATEAFFGQGTRLTVV.

The chain carries TRBV27 and TRBJ2-1; 7 bases line up with TRBD1. TRBJ2-7 matches the DNA end more closely, so the J call is doubtful. The CDR3 length is 15 residues. Germline CDR1 MNHEY, CDR2 SMNVEV (reference sequence). In DNA, the CDR3 is TGTGCCAGCAGTTTTTCGGGACAGCCCTACAATGAGCAGTACTTC. This translates into CASSFSGQPYNEQYF.